Listed here are 5 T cell receptor beta chains from one sample, sequenced in a study of OX40 agonist ivuxolimab in advanced cancers. Profiled with immunoSEQ multiplex PCR; TCRdb holds only in-frame clones, not every one. Of tens of thousands of clones listed, 84% are singletons. This specimen consisted of CD4+ or CD8+ T cells sorted from blood, obtained in a trial of the OX40 agonist ivuxolimab. The origin of the receptors is an adult with an advanced solid tumor such as melanoma, head and neck, liver or kidney cancer.

The V gene is TRBV6-5, the J gene TRBJ1-2; no clear D gene. With 1 base removed from V and 2 bases from J, the gap between germline ends came to 5 bases. From germline, CDR1 is MNHEY and CDR2 SVGAGI. The CDR3 runs to 13 residues. In nucleotides, the CDR3 is TGTGCCAGCAGTTACTACAGAAACTATGGCTACACCTTC. Translating gives CASSYYRNYGYTF.

V is TRBV25-1 and J is TRBJ1-2; D remains unclear. This CDR3 comprises 11 residues. Deletions cut 4 bases from V and 4 bases from J, with 4 bases between. Germline V gene lookup returns CDR1 MGHDK and CDR2 SYGVNS. CDR3 nucleotides: TGTGCCAGCAGTGGGAGCTATGGCTACACCTTC. As protein: CASSGSYGYTF.

This chain joins TRBV4-2 and TRBJ2-3, with 8 bases matching TRBD2. V lost 0 bases, J lost 4 bases, and 9 bases stayed unmatched. The germline V gene encodes CDR1 LGHNA and CDR2 YNFKEQ. CDR3 size: 17 residues. The CDR3 DNA is TGTGCCAGCAGCCAAGATTCTCGGCTAGCGGGCGCAGATACGCAGTATTTT. It yields the protein CASSQDSRLAGADTQYF.

The chain couples TRBV10-3 to TRBJ1-5; no firm D call. CDR3 length: 13 residues. Germline V gene data show CDR1 as ENHRY and CDR2 as SYGVKD. The germline V and J ends were trimmed by 4 bases and 7 bases, with 11 bases remaining between them. CDR3 in DNA: TGTGCCATCAGTGCCACCCTTTCCCAGCCCCAGCATTTT. Translating gives CAISATLSQPQHF.

The J gene is TRBJ1-6, the V gene TRBV14, with D possibly being TRBD1 (6 bases). The germline V and J ends were trimmed by 4 bases and 11 bases, with 12 bases remaining between them. There are 13 residues in the CDR3. CDR1 SGHDN and CDR2 FVKESK come from the germline V gene. The DNA for the CDR3 is TGTGCCAGCAGCCCTTACAGGGCGCCACCCCTCCACTTT. It specifies CASSPYRAPPLHF. The whole variable domain, remainder taken from reference TRBV14 and TRBJ1-6, is EAGVTQFPSHSVIEKGQTVTLRCDPISGHDNLYWYRRVMGKEIKFLLHFVKESKQDESGMPNNRFLAERTGGTYSTLKVQPAELEDSGVYFCASSPYRAPPLHFGNGTRLTVT.